These 3 T cell receptor beta chains share one sample of origin, sequenced in a study of control samples from healthy donors and cancer patients. Measured with immunoSEQ multiplex PCR; TCRdb has only the in-frame clones, and not every one. Of tens of thousands of clones listed, approximately 95% are singletons. The sample taken for sequencing was blood. The receptors were gathered from a woman aged 18-30 years in good health.

V usage is TRBV3-1 (or the pseudogene TRBV3-2) and J usage is TRBJ2-6, with TRBD2 as a possible D gene (5 bases). The CDR3 spans 16 residues. Deletions cut 4 bases from V and 0 bases from J, with 10 bases between. Germline values: CDR1 LGHDT, CDR2 YNNKEL (reference sequence). In nucleotides, the CDR3 is TGTGCCAGCAGCCCGGGGATTTACTCTGGGGCCAACGTCCTGACTTTC. This translates into CASSPGIYSGANVLTF.

This chain joins TRBV7-9 and TRBJ2-3, with TRBD2 matching over 9 bases. Trimming at V came to 6 bases and at J to 1 base, leaving 8 bases not matched to a gene. CDR3 length: 16 residues. Germline CDR1 SEHNR, CDR2 FQNEAQ (reference sequence). CDR3 bases: TGTGCCAGCAGTAAGACCCGGACTAGCGGCACAGATACGCAGTATTTT. It is translated as CASSKTRTSGTDTQYF.

The chain is built from TRBV5-5 and TRBJ1-5; TRBD1 is a possible D gene (6 bases). V lost 4 bases and J lost 0, with 17 bases in between. The CDR3 has 17 residues. Germline-derived CDR1 and CDR2 are SGHKS and YYEKEE (reference sequence). As DNA, the CDR3 is TGTGCCAGCAGCCCCGGACAGCCCCACGGTAGCAATCAGCCCCAGCATTTT. Protein: CASSPGQPHGSNQPQHF.